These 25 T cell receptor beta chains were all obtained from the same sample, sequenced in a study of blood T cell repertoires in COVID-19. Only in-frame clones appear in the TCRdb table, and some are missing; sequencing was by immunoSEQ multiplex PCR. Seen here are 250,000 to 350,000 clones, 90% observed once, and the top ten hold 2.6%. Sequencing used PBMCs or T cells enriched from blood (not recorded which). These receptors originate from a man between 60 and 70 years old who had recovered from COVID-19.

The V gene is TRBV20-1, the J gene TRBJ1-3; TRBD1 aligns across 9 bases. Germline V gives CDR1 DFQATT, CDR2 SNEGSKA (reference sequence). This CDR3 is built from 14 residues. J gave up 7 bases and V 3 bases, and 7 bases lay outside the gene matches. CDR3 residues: CSASRPGTGNTIYF. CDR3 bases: TGCAGTGCTAGTAGGCCCGGGACAGGGAACACCATATATTTT.

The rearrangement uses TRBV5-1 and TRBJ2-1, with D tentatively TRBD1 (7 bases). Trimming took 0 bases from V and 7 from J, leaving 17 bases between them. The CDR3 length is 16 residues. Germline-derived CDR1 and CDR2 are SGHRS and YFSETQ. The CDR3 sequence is CASSLVVQGGYNEQFF. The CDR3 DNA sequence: TGCGCCAGCAGCTTGGTAGTTCAGGGGGGCTATAATGAGCAGTTCTTC.

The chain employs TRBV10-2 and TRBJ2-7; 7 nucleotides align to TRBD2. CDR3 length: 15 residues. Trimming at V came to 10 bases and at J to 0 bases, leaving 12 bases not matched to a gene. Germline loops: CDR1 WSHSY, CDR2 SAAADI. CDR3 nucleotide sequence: TGCGCCATCACTAGATCGAGCGGGGACTCCTACGAGCAGTACTTC. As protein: CAITRSSGDSYEQYF.

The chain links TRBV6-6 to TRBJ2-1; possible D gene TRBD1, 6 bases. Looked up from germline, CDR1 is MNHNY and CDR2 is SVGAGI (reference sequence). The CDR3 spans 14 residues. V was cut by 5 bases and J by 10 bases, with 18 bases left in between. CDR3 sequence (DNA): TGTGCCAGCAGTCCTACAACGGACAGTGGAGAGCAGTTCTTC. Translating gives CASSPTTDSGEQFF.

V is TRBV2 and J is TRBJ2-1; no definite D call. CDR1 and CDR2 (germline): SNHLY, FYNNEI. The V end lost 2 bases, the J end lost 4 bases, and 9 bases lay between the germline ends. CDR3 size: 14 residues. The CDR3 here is CASSESQVYNEQFF. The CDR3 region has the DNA TGTGCCAGCAGTGAATCCCAGGTTTACAATGAGCAGTTCTTC.

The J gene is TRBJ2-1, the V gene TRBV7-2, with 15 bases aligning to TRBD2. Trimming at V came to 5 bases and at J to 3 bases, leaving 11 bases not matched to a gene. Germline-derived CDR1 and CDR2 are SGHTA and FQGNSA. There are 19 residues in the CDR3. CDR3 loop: CASSHWWTSGGAGYNEQFF. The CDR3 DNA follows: TGTGCCAGCAGCCACTGGTGGACTAGCGGGGGGGCCGGCTACAATGAGCAGTTCTTC.

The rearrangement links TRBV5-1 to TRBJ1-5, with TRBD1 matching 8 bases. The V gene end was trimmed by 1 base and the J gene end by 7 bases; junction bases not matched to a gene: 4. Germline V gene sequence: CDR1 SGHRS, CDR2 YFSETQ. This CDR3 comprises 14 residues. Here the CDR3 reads CASSLSGQGQPQHF. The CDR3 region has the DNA TGCGCCAGCAGCTTGTCAGGACAGGGCCAGCCCCAGCATTTT. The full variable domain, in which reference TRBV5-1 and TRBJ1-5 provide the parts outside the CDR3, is KAGVTQTPRYLIKTRGQQVTLSCSPISGHRSVSWYQQTPGQGLQFLFEYFSETQRNKGNFPGRFSGRQFSNSRSEMNVSTLELGDSALYLCASSLSGQGQPQHFGDGTRLSIL.

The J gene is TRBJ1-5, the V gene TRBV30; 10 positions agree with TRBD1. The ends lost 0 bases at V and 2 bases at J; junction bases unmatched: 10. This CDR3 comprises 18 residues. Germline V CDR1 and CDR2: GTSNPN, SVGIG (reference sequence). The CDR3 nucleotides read TGTGCCTGGAGTGTACCGGACAGGGGGTCTCCGGGCAATCAGCCCCAGCATTTT. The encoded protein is CAWSVPDRGSPGNQPQHF.

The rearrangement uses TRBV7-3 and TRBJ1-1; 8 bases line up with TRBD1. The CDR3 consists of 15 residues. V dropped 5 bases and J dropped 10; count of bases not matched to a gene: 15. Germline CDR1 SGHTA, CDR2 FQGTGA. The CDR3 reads CASSPLGGQATGAFF. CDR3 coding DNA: TGTGCCAGCAGCCCCCTCGGGGGACAGGCAACCGGAGCTTTCTTT.

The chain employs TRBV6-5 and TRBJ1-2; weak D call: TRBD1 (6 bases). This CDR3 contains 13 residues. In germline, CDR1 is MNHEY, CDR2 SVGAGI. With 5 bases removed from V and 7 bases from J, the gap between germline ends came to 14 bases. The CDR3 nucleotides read TGTGCCAGCAGTACCCCGGGACATCTTGGCTACACCTTC. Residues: CASSTPGHLGYTF.

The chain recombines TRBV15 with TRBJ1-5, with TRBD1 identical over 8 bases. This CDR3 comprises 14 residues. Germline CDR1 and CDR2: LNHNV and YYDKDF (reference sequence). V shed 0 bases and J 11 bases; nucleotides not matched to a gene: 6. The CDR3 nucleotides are TGTGCCACCAGCAGAGACAGGGGGCAGGTGGCCCAGCATTTT. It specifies CATSRDRGQVAQHF. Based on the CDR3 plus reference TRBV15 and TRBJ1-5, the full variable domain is DAMVIQNPRYQVTQFGKPVTLSCSQTLNHNVMYWYQQKSSQAPKLLFHYYDKDFNNEADTPDNFQSRRPNTSFCFLDIRSPGLGDTAMYLCATSRDRGQVAQHFGDGTRLSIL.

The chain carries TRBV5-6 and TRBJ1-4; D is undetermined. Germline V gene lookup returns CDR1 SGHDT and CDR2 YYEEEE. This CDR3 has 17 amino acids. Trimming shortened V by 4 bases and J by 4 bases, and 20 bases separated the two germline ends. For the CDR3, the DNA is TGTGCCAGCAGCGGCAACTCTCTCATGACGGGTAATGAAAAACTGTTTTTT. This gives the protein CASSGNSLMTGNEKLFF.

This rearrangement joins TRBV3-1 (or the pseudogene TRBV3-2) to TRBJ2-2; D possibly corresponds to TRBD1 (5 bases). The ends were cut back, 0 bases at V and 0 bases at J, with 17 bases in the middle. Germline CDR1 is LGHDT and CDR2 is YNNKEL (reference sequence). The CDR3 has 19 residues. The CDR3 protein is CASSQEFWSRVTNTGELFF. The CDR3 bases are TGTGCCAGCAGCCAAGAATTTTGGAGCAGGGTAACGAACACCGGGGAGCTGTTTTTT.

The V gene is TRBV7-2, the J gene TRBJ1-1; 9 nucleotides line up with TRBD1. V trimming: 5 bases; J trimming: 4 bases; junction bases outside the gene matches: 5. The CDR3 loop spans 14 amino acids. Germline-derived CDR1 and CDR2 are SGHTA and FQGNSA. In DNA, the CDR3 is TGTGCCAGCAGCCCGGTGACAGGGGGCACTGAAGCTTTCTTT. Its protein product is CASSPVTGGTEAFF.

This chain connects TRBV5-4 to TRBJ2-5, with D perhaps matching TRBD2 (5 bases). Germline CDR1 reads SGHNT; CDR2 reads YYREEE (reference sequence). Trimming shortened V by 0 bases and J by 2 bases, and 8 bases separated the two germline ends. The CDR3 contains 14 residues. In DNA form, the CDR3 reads TGTGCCAGCAGCTTGGAGGTAGCGCAAGAGACCCAGTACTTC. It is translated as CASSLEVAQETQYF.

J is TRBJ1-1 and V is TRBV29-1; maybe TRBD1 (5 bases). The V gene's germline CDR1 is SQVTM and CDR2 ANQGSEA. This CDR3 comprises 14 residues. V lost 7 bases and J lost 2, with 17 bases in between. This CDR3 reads CSATPGGVNTEAFF. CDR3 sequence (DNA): TGCAGCGCCACCCCGGGAGGGGTTAACACTGAAGCTTTCTTT.

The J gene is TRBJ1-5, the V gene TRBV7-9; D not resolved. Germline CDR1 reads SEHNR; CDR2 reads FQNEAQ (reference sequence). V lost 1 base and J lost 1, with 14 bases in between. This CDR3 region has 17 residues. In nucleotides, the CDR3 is TGTGCCAGCAGCTTAGGGACTTCCTTTGTGAGCAATCAGCCCCAGCATTTT. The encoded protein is CASSLGTSFVSNQPQHF.

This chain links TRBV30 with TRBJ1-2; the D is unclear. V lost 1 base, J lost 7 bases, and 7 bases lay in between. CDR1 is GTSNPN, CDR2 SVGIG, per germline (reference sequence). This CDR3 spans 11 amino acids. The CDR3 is CAWSGTFGYTF. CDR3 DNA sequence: TGTGCCTGGAGTGGGACTTTTGGCTACACCTTC.

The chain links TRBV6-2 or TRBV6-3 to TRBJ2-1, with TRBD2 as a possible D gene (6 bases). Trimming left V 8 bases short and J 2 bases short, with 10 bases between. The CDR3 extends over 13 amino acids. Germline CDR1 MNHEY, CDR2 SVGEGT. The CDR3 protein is CASRWGAYNEQFF. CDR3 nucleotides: TGTGCCAGCCGTTGGGGGGCCTACAATGAGCAGTTCTTC.

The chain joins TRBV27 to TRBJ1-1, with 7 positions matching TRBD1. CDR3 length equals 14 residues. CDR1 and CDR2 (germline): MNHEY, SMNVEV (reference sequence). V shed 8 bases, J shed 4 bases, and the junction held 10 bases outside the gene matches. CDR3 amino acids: CASSINQGGTEAFF. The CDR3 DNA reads TGTGCCAGCTCTATTAACCAGGGGGGCACTGAAGCTTTCTTT.

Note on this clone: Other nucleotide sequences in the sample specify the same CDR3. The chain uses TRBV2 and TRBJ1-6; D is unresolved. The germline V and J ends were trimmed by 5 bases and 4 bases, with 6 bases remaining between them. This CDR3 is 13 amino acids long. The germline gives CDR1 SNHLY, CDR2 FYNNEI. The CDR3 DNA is TGTGCCAGCAGTCCGGGGTATAATTCACCCCTCCACTTT. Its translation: CASSPGYNSPLHF.

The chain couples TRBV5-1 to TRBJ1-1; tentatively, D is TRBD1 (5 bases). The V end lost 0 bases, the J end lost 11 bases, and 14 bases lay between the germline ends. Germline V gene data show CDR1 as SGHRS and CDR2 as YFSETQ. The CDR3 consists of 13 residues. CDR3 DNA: TGCGCCAGCAGCTTGGGACAGTCGTGGGCCGCTTTCTTT. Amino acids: CASSLGQSWAAFF.

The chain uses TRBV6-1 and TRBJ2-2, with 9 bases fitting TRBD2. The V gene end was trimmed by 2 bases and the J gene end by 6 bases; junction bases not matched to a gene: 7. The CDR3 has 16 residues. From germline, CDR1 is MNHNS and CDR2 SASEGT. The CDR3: CASSERDSGGSGELFF. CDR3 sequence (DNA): TGTGCCAGCAGTGAACGGGATAGCGGGGGATCCGGGGAGCTGTTTTTT.

In nucleotides, the CDR3 is TGTGCCAGCAGTGAATTCAGGGTTAGCACAGATACGCAGTATTTT. Translated: CASSEFRVSTDTQYF. J is TRBJ2-3 and V is TRBV2; a possible D gene is TRBD1 (5 bases). The CDR3 runs 15 residues. Germline CDR1 SNHLY, CDR2 FYNNEI. Trimming shortened V by 2 bases and J by 0 bases, and 9 bases separated the two germline ends.

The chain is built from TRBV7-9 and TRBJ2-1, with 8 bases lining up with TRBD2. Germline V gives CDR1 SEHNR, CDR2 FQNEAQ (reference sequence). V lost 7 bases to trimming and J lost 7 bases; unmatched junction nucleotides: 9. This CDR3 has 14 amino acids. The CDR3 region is CASNQGLARNEQFF. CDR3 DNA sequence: TGTGCCAGCAACCAAGGACTAGCTCGGAATGAGCAGTTCTTC. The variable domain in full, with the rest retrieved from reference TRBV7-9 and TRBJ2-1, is DTGVSQNPRHKITKRGQNVTFRCDPISEHNRLYWYRQTLGQGPEFLTYFQNEAQLEKSRLLSDRFSAERPKGSFSTLEIQRTEQGDSAMYLCASNQGLARNEQFFGPGTRLTVL.